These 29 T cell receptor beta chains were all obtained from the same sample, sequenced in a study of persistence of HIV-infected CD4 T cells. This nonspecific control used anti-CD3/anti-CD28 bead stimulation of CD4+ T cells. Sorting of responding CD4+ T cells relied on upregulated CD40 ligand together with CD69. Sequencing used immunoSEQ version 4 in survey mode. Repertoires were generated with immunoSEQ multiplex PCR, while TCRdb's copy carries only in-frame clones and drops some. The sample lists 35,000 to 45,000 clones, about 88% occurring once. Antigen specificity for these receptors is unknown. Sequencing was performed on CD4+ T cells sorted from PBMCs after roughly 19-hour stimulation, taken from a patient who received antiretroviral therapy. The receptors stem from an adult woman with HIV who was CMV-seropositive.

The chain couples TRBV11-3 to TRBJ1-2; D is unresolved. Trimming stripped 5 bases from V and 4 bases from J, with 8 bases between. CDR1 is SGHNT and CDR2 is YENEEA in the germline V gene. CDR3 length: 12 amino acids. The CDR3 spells CASSQAGYGYTF. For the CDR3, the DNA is TGTGCCAGCAGCCAGGCGGGCTATGGCTACACCTTC.

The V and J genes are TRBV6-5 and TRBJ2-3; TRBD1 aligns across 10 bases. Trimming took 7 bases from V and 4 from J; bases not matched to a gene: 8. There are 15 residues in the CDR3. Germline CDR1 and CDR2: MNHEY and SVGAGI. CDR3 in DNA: TGTGCCAGCACCTTCGACAGGGGGCAGGCAGATACGCAGTATTTT. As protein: CASTFDRGQADTQYF.

DNA for the CDR3: TGTGCCAGCAGTTTAGCGGAAGGAAACACCATATATTTT. Translation: CASSLAEGNTIYF. The chain couples TRBV12-3 or TRBV12-4 to TRBJ1-3; D is unclear. The V gene lost 0 bases and the J gene lost 4 bases, with 4 bases spanning the gap. This CDR3 is 13 amino acids long.

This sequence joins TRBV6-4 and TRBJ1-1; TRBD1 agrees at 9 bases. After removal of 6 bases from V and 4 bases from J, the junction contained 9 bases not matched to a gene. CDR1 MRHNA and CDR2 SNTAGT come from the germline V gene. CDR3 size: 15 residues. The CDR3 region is CASRGQGRRGTEAFF. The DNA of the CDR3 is TGTGCCAGCAGAGGACAGGGGCGTCGAGGCACTGAAGCTTTCTTT.

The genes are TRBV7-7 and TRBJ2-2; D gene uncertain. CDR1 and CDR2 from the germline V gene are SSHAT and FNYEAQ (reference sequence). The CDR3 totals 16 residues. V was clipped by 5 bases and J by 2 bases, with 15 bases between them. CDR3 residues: CASSPTLGRNTGELFF. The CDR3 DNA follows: TGTGCCAGCAGCCCTACCCTAGGTCGCAACACCGGGGAGCTGTTTTTT.

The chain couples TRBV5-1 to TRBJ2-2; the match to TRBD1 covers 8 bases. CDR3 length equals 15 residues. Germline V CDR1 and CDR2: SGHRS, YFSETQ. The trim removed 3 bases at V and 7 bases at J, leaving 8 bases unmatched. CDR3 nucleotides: TGCGCCAGCAGCTCCGGACAGGGCGGTGGCGGGGAGCTGTTTTTT. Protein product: CASSSGQGGGGELFF.

In DNA, the CDR3 is TGTGCCAGCAGCCAGGCGAGGAACACTGAAGCTTTCTTT. It specifies CASSQARNTEAFF. The chain employs TRBV3-1 (or the pseudogene TRBV3-2) and TRBJ1-1; D is ambiguous. The CDR3 loop spans 13 amino acids. With 3 bases removed from V and 1 base from J, the gap between germline ends came to 6 bases. Germline V gene data show CDR1 as LGHDT and CDR2 as YNNKEL (reference sequence).

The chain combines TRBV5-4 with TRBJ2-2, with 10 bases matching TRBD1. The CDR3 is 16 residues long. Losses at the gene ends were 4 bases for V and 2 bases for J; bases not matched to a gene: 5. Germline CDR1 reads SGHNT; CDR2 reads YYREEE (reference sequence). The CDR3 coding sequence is TGTGCCAGCAGCCCGGGACAGGGGCGAAACACCGGGGAGCTGTTTTTT. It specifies CASSPGQGRNTGELFF.

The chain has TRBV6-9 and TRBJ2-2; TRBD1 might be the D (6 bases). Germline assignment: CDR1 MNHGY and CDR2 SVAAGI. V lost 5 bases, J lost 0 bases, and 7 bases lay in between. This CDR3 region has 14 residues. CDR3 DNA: TGTGCCAGCAGTGGGACATCGAACACCGGGGAGCTGTTTTTT. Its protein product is CASSGTSNTGELFF.

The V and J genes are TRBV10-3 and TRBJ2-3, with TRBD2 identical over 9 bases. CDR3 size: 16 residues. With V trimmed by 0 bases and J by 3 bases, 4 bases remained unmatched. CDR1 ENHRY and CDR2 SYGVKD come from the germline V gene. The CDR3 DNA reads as TGTGCCATCAGTGAGTCTCCTAGCGGGGCTACAGATACGCAGTATTTT. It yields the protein CAISESPSGATDTQYF.

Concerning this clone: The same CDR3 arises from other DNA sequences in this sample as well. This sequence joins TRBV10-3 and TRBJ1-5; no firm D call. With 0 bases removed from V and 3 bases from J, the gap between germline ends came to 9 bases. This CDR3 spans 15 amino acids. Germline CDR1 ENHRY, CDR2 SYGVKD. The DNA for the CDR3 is TGTGCCATCAGTGAGTCGCGGCAGCTCAATCAGCCCCAGCATTTT. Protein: CAISESRQLNQPQHF.

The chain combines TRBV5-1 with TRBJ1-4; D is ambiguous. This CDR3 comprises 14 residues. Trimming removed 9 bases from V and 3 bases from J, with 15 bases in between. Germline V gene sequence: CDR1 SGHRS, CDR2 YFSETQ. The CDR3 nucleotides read TGCGCCACTTCCCCAGGTTTAGCTAATGAAAAACTGTTTTTT. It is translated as CATSPGLANEKLFF. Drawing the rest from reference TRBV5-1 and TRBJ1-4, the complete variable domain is KAGVTQTPRYLIKTRGQQVTLSCSPISGHRSVSWYQQTPGQGLQFLFEYFSETQRNKGNFPGRFSGRQFSNSRSEMNVSTLELGDSALYLCATSPGLANEKLFFGSGTQLSVL.

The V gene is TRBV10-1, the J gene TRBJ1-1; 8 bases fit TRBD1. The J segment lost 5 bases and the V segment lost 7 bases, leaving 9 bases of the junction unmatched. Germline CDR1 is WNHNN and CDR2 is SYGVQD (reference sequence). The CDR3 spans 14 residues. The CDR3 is CASITQGASTEAFF. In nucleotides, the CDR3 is TGCGCCAGCATTACGCAGGGGGCGAGTACTGAAGCTTTCTTT.

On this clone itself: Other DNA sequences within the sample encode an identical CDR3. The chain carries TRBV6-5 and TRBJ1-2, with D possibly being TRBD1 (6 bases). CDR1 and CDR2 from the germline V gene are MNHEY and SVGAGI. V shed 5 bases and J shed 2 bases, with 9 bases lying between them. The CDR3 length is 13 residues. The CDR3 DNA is TGTGCCAGCAGTAGGACAGTCAACTATGGCTACACCTTC. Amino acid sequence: CASSRTVNYGYTF.

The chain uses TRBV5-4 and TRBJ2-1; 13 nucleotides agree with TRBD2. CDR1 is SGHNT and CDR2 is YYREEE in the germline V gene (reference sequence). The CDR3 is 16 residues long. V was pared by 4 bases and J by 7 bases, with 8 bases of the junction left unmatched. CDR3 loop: CASSILAGGLGNEQFF. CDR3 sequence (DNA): TGTGCCAGCAGCATACTAGCGGGGGGGCTGGGAAATGAGCAGTTCTTC.

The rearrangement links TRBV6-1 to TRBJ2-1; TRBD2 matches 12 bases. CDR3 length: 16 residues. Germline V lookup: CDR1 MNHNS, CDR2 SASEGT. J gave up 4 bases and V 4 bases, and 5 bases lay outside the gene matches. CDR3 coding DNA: TGTGCCAGCAGTGCACTAGCGGGGGGCCTTTACAATGAGCAGTTCTTC. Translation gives CASSALAGGLYNEQFF.

The CDR3 here is CAWSGTVNTGELFF. As DNA, the CDR3 is TGTGCCTGGAGCGGGACAGTGAACACCGGGGAGCTGTTTTTT. The chain recombines TRBV30 with TRBJ2-2; 7 nucleotides align to TRBD1. The junction had 2 bases not matched to a gene; V was cut back by 3 bases and J by 1 base. Germline V lookup: CDR1 GTSNPN, CDR2 SVGIG (reference sequence). CDR3 length: 14 residues.

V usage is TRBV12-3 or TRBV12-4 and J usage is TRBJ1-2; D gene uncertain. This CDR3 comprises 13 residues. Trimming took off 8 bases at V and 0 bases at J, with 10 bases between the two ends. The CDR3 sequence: CASGRGANYGYTF. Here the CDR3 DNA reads TGTGCCAGCGGACGAGGAGCTAACTATGGCTACACCTTC.

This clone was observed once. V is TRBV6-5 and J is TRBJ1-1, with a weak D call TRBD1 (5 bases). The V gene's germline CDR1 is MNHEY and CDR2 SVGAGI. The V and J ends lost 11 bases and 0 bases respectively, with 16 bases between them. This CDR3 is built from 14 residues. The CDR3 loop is CAGRRGSMNTEAFF. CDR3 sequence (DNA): TGTGCCGGTCGCCGGGGCAGCATGAACACTGAAGCTTTCTTT.

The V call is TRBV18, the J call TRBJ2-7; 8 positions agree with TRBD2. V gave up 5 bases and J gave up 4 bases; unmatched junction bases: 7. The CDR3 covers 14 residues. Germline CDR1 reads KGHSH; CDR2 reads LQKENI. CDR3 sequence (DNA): TGTGCCAGCTCATCAGCGGGGGACCTTTACGAGCAGTACTTC. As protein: CASSSAGDLYEQYF.

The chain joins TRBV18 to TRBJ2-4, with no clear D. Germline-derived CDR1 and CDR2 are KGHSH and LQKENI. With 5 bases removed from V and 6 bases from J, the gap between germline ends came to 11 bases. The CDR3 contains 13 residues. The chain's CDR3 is CASSTTVSNIQYF. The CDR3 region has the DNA TGTGCCAGCTCAACCACAGTTTCAAACATTCAGTACTTC.

The CDR3 loop reads CAWSSQAGENTGELFF. The CDR3 DNA reads as TGTGCCTGGAGCTCTCAGGCGGGTGAGAACACCGGGGAGCTGTTTTTT. This chain connects TRBV30 to TRBJ2-2; D is possibly TRBD2 (5 bases). Germline V lookup: CDR1 GTSNPN, CDR2 SVGIG (reference sequence). This CDR3 is 16 amino acids long. V was cut by 3 bases and J by 1 base, with 15 bases left in between.

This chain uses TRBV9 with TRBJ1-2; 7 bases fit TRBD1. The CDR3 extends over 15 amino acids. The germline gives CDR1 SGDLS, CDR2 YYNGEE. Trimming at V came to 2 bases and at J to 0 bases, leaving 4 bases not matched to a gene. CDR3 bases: TGTGCCAGCAGCGTCAACAGGGGAACTAACTATGGCTACACCTTC. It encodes CASSVNRGTNYGYTF.

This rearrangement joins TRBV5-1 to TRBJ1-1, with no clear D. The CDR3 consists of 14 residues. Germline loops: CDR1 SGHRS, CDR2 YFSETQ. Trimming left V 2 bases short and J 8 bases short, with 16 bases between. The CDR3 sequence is CASSLPGGSAEAFF. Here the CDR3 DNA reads TGCGCCAGCAGCTTACCCGGAGGGAGTGCAGAAGCTTTCTTT.

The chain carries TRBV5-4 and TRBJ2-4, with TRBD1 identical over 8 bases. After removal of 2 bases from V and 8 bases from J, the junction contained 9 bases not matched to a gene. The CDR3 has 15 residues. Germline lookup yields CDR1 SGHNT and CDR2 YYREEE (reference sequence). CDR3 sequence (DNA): TGTGCCAGCAGCTTTGGGTTGCAGGGGGCCGACATTCAGTACTTC. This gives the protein CASSFGLQGADIQYF.

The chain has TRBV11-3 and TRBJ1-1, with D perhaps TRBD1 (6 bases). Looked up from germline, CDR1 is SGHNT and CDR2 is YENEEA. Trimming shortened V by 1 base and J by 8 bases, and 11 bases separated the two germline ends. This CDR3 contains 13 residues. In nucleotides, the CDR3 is TGTGCCAGCAGCTTAGGGTACGGGACAGAAGCTTTCTTT. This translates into CASSLGYGTEAFF.

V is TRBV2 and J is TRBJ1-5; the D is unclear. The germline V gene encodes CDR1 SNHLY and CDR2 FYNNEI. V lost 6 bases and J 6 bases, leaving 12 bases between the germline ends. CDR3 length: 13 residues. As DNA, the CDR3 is TGTGCCAGCAGGACATCCCGGGGTCAGCCCCAGCATTTT. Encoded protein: CASRTSRGQPQHF.

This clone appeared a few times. The CDR3 here is CASTTGQGTQPQHF. In DNA, the CDR3 is TGTGCCAGTACGACAGGACAGGGTACTCAGCCCCAGCATTTT. The J gene is TRBJ1-5, the V gene TRBV19; TRBD1 matches 8 bases. This CDR3 comprises 14 residues. The germline V gene encodes CDR1 LNHDA and CDR2 SQIVND (reference sequence). V shed 7 bases, J shed 6 bases, and the junction held 8 bases outside the gene matches. Complete variable domain (other parts from reference TRBV19 and TRBJ1-5): DGGITQSPKYLFRKEGQNVTLSCEQNLNHDAMYWYRQDPGQGLRLIYYSQIVNDFQKGDIAEGYSVSREKKESFPLTVTSAQKNPTAFYLCASTTGQGTQPQHFGDGTRLSIL.

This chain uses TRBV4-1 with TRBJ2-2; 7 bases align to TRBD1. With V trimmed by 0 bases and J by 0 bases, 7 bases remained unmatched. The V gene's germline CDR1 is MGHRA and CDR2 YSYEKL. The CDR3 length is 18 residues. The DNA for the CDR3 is TGCGCCAGCAGCCAAGATAACAGGGGAAAGGCGAACACCGGGGAGCTGTTTTTT. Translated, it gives CASSQDNRGKANTGELFF.